Listed below are T cell receptor beta chains from one sample, sequenced in a study of Ad26.COV2.S vaccination and SARS-CoV-2 variants. Repertoires were generated with immunoSEQ multiplex PCR, while TCRdb's copy carries only in-frame clones and drops some. Among nearly 400,000 clones listed, 70% to 90% were seen once. The starting material was peripheral blood, obtained in a trial of Ad26.COV2.S vaccine versus placebo. The source of these receptors is a person aged 18-60 years who received the Ad26.COV2.S COVID-19 vaccine or a placebo. Each CDR3 is given with its conserved first and last residue. Each record gives: V gene, clone size, D gene, CDR3 length, J gene, CDR3 DNA, CDR3 protein. A D gene is named only where the DNA matches it firmly. Clone sizes are given selectively: once, few, many, or a class where the clone is expanded.

v_call: TRBV12-1; clone_size: -; d_call: -; cdr3_length: 21; j_call: TRBJ2-6; cdr3_nt: TGTGCCAGCAGCAAGCCCGGGCCGGGAGGGCCTATTTGCTCTGGGGCCAACGTCCTGACTTTC; cdr3_aa: CASSKPGPGGPICSGANVLTF
v_call: TRBV28; clone_size: -; d_call: -; cdr3_length: 15; j_call: TRBJ1-1; cdr3_nt: TGTGCCAGCAGTTTAGCACTAATGGGGGGCTTAGACGCTTTCTTT; cdr3_aa: CASSLALMGGLDAFF
v_call: TRBV27; clone_size: -; d_call: -; cdr3_length: 15; j_call: TRBJ1-3; cdr3_nt: TGTGCCAGCAGCCTAGGGGGAGGCACTGGAAACACCATATATTTT; cdr3_aa: CASSLGGGTGNTIYF
v_call: TRBV7-3; clone_size: -; d_call: -; cdr3_length: 13; j_call: TRBJ1-1; cdr3_nt: TGTGCCAGCAGCTTAATAGGGCACACTGAAGCTTTCTTT; cdr3_aa: CASSLIGHTEAFF
v_call: TRBV5-4; clone_size: -; d_call: TRBD2; cdr3_length: 15; j_call: TRBJ2-7; cdr3_nt: TGTGCCAGCAGCTCCTCTAGCGGAACGACCTACGAGCAGTACTTC; cdr3_aa: CASSSSSGTTYEQYF
v_call: TRBV25-1; clone_size: -; d_call: -; cdr3_length: 13; j_call: TRBJ2-5; cdr3_nt: TGTGCCAGCAGTTGGCTGTACCAAGAGACCCAGTACTTC; cdr3_aa: CASSWLYQETQYF
v_call: TRBV3-1/TRBV3-2; clone_size: -; d_call: TRBD2; cdr3_length: 16; j_call: TRBJ2-7; cdr3_nt: TGTGCCAGCAGCCGCACACTAGCGGGTATATCCTACGAGCAGTACTTC; cdr3_aa: CASSRTLAGISYEQYF
v_call: TRBV28; clone_size: -; d_call: -; cdr3_length: 17; j_call: TRBJ2-7; cdr3_nt: TGTGCCAGCAGTTTAAAAGGGTACGCCTTTCAGTACTACGAGCAGTACTTC; cdr3_aa: CASSLKGYAFQYYEQYF
v_call: TRBV5-1; clone_size: -; d_call: -; cdr3_length: 11; j_call: TRBJ2-3; cdr3_nt: TGCGCCAGCCCGGCTACAGATACGCAGTATTTT; cdr3_aa: CASPATDTQYF
v_call: TRBV19; clone_size: -; d_call: -; cdr3_length: 14; j_call: TRBJ2-1; cdr3_nt: TGTGCCAGTAGTCTCTTAGACTTCTACAATGAGCAGTTCTTC; cdr3_aa: CASSLLDFYNEQFF
v_call: TRBV28; clone_size: -; d_call: -; cdr3_length: 14; j_call: TRBJ2-7; cdr3_nt: TGTGCCAGCAGTTTAGAGGGGGAAAACTACGAGCAGTACTTC; cdr3_aa: CASSLEGENYEQYF
v_call: TRBV24-1; clone_size: -; d_call: -; cdr3_length: 15; j_call: TRBJ2-3; cdr3_nt: TGTGCCACCAGTGACTCGGAGGGATTCACAGATACGCAGTATTTT; cdr3_aa: CATSDSEGFTDTQYF
v_call: TRBV27; clone_size: -; d_call: -; cdr3_length: 15; j_call: TRBJ2-1; cdr3_nt: TGTGCCAGCAGTCCCCCTCGGTCCATGGGTTATGAGCAGTTCTTC; cdr3_aa: CASSPPRSMGYEQFF
v_call: TRBV6-6; clone_size: -; d_call: -; cdr3_length: 13; j_call: TRBJ2-7; cdr3_nt: TGTGCCAGCACGAGCGGGCCCAACTACGAGCAGTACTTC; cdr3_aa: CASTSGPNYEQYF
v_call: TRBV7-2; clone_size: once; d_call: -; cdr3_length: 14; j_call: TRBJ2-7; cdr3_nt: TGTGCCAGCAGCTTAGACGGCAGGGCCTACGAGCAGTACTTC; cdr3_aa: CASSLDGRAYEQYF